Each of the 2 T cell receptor beta chains below was sequenced from the same sample in a study of CD8+CD57+ T cells in acquired aplastic anemia. Sequenced patients had shown CD8+CD57+ cell expansion by flow cytometry. Genomic DNA was employed as the template in profiling TCR beta VDJ and CDR3. MiXCR was run by TCRdb on the reads, yielding one entry per CDR3 protein. The sample shows approximately 58,000 distinct CDR3 sequences, approximately 50% of them seen only once. The sequenced material came from sorted CD4+, CD8+, or CD8+CD57+ T cells (not recorded which) from PBMCs. Receptor source: a human donor with aplastic anemia.

The chain is built from TRBV20-1 and TRBJ1-5; TRBD1 matches 7 bases. CDR1 is DFQATT, CDR2 SNEGSKA, per germline (reference sequence). The junction had 5 bases not matched to a gene; V was cut back by 0 bases and J by 0 bases. This CDR3 region has 16 residues. CDR3 bases: TGCAGTGCTAGAGATATAGGGACAGTTAGCAATCAGCCCCAGCATTTT. This gives the protein CSARDIGTVSNQPQHF.

Ten or more counts support this clonotype. This chain uses TRBV11-2 with TRBJ2-1; the match to TRBD2 covers 7 bases. This CDR3 is 17 amino acids long. V lost 3 bases and J lost 0; bases outside the gene matches: 8. Germline lookup yields CDR1 SGHAT and CDR2 FQNNGV. CDR3 nucleotides: TGTGCCAGCAGCTTGGTCTCTCGGGGGGACTCCTACAATGAGCAGTTCTTC. It translates to CASSLVSRGDSYNEQFF.